The clone carrying this T cell receptor beta chain was picked up many times. The antigen is not known. The V gene's germline CDR1 is DFQATT and CDR2 SNEGSKA (reference sequence). This CDR3 region has 13 residues. With 6 bases removed from V and 0 bases from J, the gap between germline ends came to 11 bases. The data stem from a study of identical twins. From the 5' RACE reads, TCRdb called clonotypes with MiXCR, one entry per CDR3 protein. The sample yields about 240,000 distinct CDR3 sequences, over 9.5% seen once. Study-level results: The conclusions drew on cross-sectional statistical analysis instead of tracking the same donors. Beta out-of-frame twin sharing showed a weaker excess.

The genes are TRBV20-1 and TRBJ1-1, with a tentative D call TRBD1 (5 bases). The sequenced sample consisted of memory T cells sorted from blood. This receptor was obtained from a man aged 50-59 years in good health. The CDR3 DNA is TGCAGTGCCCCGGGGCTGATGAACACTGAAGCTTTCTTT. It translates to CSAPGLMNTEAFF.